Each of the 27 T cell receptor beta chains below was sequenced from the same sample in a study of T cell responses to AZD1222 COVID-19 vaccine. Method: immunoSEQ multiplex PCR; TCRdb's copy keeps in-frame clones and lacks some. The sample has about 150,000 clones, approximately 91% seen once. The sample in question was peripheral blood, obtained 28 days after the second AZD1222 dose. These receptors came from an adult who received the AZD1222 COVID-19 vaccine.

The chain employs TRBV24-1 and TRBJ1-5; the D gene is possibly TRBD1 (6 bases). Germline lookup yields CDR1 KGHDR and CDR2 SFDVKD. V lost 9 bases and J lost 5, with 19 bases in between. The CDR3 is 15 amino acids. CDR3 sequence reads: CATHPLRGSHQPQHF. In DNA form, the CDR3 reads TGTGCCACCCACCCCTTAAGGGGGAGTCATCAGCCCCAGCATTTT.

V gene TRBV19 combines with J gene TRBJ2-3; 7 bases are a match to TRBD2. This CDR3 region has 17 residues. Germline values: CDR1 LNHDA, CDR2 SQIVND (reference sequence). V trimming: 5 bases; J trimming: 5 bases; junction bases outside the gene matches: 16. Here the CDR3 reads CASSPRLAGREEDTQYF. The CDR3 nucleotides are TGTGCCAGTAGTCCAAGACTAGCCGGCAGGGAAGAAGATACGCAGTATTTT.

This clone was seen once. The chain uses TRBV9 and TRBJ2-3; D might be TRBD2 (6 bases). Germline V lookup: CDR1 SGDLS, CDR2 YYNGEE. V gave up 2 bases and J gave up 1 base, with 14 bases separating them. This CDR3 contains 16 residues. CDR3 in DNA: TGTGCCAGCAGCGTTGAGGGACTTTCGGGCACAGATACGCAGTATTTT. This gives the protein CASSVEGLSGTDTQYF. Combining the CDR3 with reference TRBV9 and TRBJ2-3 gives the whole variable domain DSGVTQTPKHLITATGQRVTLRCSPRSGDLSVYWYQQSLDQGLQFLIQYYNGEERAKGNILERFSAQQFPDLHSELNLSSLELGDSALYFCASSVEGLSGTDTQYFGPGTRLTVL.

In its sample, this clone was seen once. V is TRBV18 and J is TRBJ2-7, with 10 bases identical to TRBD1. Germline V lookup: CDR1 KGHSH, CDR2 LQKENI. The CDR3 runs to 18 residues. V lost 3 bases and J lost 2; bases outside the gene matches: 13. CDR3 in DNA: TGTGCCAGCTCACCCCGGGACAGGGGATGGGTTGTTCCCTACGAGCAGTACTTC. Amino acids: CASSPRDRGWVVPYEQYF. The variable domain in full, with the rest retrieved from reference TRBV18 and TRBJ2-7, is NAGVMQNPRHLVRRRGQEARLRCSPMKGHSHVYWYRQLPEEGLKFMVYLQKENIIDESGMPKERFSAEFPKEGPSILRIQQVVRGDSAAYFCASSPRDRGWVVPYEQYFGPGTRLTVT.

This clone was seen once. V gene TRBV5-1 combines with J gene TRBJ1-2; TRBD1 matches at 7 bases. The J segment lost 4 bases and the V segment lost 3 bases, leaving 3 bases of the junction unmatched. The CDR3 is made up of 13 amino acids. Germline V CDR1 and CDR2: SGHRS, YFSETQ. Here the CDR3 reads CASSSGQIYGYTF. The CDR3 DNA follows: TGCGCCAGCAGCTCGGGACAGATCTATGGCTACACCTTC.

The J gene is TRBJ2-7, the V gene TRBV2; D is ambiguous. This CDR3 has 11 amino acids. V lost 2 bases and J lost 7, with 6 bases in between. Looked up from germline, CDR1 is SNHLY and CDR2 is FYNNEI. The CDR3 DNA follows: TGTGCCAGCAGTGAAACCCTGGAGCAGTACTTC. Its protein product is CASSETLEQYF.

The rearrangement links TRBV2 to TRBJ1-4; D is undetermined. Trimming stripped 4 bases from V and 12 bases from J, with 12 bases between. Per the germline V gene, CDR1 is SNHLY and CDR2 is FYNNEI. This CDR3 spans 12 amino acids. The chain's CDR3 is CASSVYVRELFF. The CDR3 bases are TGTGCCAGCAGTGTTTATGTCCGCGAACTGTTTTTT.

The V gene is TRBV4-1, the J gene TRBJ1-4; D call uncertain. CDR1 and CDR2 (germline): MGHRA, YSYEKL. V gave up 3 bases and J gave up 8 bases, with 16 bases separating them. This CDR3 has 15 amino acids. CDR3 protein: CASSQGSLGGEKLFF. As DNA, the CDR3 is TGCGCCAGCAGCCAGGGATCCCTCGGCGGCGAAAAACTGTTTTTT.

CDR3 DNA sequence: TGTGCCAGCAGCCTCTACAGGGGGCGCAGGGAGACCCAGTACTTC. This codes for CASSLYRGRRETQYF. The rearrangement uses TRBV25-1 and TRBJ2-5, with 9 bases matching TRBD1. The CDR3 totals 15 residues. V was pared by 6 bases and J by 5 bases, with 10 bases of the junction left unmatched. CDR1 MGHDK and CDR2 SYGVNS come from the germline V gene.

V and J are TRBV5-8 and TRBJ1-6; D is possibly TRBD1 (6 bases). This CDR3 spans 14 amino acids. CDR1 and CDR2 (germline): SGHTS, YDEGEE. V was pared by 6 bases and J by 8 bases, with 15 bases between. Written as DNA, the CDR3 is TGTGCCAGCAAACTCCGGACAGAGGATTCACCCCTCCACTTT. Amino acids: CASKLRTEDSPLHF. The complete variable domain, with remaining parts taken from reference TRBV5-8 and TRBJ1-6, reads EAGVTQSPTHLIKTRGQQATLRCSPISGHTSVYWYQQALGLGLQFLLWYDEGEERNRGNFPPRFSGRQFPNYSSELNVNALELEDSALYLCASKLRTEDSPLHFGNGTRLTVT.

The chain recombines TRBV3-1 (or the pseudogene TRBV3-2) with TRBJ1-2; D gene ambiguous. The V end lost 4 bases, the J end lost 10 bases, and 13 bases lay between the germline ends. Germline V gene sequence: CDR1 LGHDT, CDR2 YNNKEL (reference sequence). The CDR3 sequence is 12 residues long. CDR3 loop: CASSLPGGAYTF. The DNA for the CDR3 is TGTGCCAGCAGCCTCCCCGGAGGTGCCTACACCTTC.

The CDR3 region has the DNA TGTGCCAGCAGCTTGGGGACAGGGGGGGCTGGCTACACCTTC. Protein: CASSLGTGGAGYTF. V usage is TRBV7-8 and J usage is TRBJ1-2; 11 nucleotides match TRBD1. The CDR3 sequence is 14 residues long. The V gene's germline CDR1 is SGHVS and CDR2 FQNEAQ. Trimming took 3 bases from V and 7 from J; bases not matched to a gene: 4.

Here the CDR3 reads CATSGTGGIQPQHF. The CDR3 nucleotides read TGTGCCACGTCCGGGACAGGGGGCATTCAGCCCCAGCATTTT. The chain carries TRBV2 and TRBJ1-5; 12 bases are a match to TRBD1. CDR1 is SNHLY and CDR2 is FYNNEI in the germline V gene. The CDR3 is 14 amino acids. J was trimmed by 6 bases and V by 10 bases; bases with no gene match: 7.

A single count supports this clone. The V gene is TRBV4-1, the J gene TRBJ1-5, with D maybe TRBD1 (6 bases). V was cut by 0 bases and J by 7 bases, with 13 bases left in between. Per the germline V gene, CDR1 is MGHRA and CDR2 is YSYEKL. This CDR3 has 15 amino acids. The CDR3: CASSQDSRGGQPQHF. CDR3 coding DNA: TGCGCCAGCAGCCAAGATAGTCGGGGGGGCCAGCCCCAGCATTTT.

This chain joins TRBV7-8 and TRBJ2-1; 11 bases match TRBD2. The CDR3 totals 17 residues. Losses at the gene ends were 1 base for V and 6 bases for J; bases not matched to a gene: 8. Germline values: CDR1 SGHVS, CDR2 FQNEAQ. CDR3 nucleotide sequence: TGTGCCAGCAGCTTAGGGATAGGGACTAGCGGTTCCAATGAGCAGTTCTTC. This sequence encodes CASSLGIGTSGSNEQFF.

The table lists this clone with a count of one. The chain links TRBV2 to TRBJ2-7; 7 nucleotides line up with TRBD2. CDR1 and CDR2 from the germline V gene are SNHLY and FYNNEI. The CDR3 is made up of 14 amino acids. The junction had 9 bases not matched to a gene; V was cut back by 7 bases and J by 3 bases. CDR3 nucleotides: TGTGCCAGCACGGGACTCCAGCGGGGCTACGAGCAGTACTTC. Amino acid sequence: CASTGLQRGYEQYF. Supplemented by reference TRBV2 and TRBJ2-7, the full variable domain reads EPEVTQTPSHQVTQMGQEVILRCVPISNHLYFYWYRQILGQKVEFLVSFYNNEISEKSEIFDDQFSVERPDGSNFTLKIRSTKLEDSAMYFCASTGLQRGYEQYFGPGTRLTVT.

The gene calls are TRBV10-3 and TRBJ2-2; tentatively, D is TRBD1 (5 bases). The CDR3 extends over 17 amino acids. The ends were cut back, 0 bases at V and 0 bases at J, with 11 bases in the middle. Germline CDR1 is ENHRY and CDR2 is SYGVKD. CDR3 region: CAISESKVTANTGELFF. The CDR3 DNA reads TGTGCCATCAGTGAGTCGAAGGTGACAGCGAACACCGGGGAGCTGTTTTTT.

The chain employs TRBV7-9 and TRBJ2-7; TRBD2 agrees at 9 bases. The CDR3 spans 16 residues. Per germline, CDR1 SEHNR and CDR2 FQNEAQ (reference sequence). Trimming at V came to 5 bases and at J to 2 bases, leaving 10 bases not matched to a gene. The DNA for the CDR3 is TGTGCCAGCAGCCCCCGAGCGGGGGGACAAACCTACGAGCAGTACTTC. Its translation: CASSPRAGGQTYEQYF.

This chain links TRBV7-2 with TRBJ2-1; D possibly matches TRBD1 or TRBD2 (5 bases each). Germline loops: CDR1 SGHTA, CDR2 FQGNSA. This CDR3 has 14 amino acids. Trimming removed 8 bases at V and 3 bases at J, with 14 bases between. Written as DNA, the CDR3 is TGTGCCAGCGGCTCTAGAGGGGACTACAATGAGCAGTTCTTC. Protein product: CASGSRGDYNEQFF. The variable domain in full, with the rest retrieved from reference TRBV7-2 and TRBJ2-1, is GAGVSQSPSNKVTEKGKDVELRCDPISGHTALYWYRQSLGQGLEFLIYFQGNSAPDKSGLPSDRFSAERTGGSVSTLTIQRTQQEDSAVYLCASGSRGDYNEQFFGPGTRLTVL.

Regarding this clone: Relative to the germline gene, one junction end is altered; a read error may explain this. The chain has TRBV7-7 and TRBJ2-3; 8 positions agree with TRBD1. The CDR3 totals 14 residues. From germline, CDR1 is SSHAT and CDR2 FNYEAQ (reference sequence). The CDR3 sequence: CASSLRAGGGTQYF. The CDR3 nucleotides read TGTGCTAGCAGCTTACGGGCAGGGGGCGGTACGCAGTATTTT.

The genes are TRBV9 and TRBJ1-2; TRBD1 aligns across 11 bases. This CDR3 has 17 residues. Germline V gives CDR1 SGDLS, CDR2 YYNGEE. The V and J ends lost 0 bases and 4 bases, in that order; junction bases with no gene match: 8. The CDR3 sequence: CASSVDGTGGEVYGYTF. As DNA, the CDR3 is TGTGCCAGCAGCGTAGATGGGACAGGGGGTGAAGTCTATGGCTACACCTTC. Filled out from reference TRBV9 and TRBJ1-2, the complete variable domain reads DSGVTQTPKHLITATGQRVTLRCSPRSGDLSVYWYQQSLDQGLQFLIQYYNGEERAKGNILERFSAQQFPDLHSELNLSSLELGDSALYFCASSVDGTGGEVYGYTFGSGTRLTVV.

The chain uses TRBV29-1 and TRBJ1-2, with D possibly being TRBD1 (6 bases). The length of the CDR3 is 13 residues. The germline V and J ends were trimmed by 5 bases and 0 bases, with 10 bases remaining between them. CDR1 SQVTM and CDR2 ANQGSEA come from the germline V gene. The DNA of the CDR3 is TGCAGCGTTCACAGGGAATCTAACTATGGCTACACCTTC. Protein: CSVHRESNYGYTF.

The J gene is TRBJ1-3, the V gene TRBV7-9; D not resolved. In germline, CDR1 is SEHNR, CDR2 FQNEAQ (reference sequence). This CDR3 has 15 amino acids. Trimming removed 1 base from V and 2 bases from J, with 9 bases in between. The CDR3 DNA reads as TGTGCCAGCAGCTTAGGTGATGGCCCTGGAAACACCATATATTTT. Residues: CASSLGDGPGNTIYF.

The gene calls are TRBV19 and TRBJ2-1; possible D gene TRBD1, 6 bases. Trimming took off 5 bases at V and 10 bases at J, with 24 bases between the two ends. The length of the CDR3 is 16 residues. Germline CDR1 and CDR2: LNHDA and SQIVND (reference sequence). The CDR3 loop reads CASSVQGMVKSAEQFF. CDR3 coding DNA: TGTGCCAGTAGTGTCCAGGGGATGGTGAAATCGGCCGAGCAGTTCTTC.

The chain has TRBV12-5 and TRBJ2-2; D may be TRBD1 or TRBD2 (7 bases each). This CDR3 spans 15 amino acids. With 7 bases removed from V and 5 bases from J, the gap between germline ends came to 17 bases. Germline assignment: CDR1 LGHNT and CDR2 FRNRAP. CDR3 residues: CASVLPGGGTGELFF. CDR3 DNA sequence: TGTGCTAGTGTCCTCCCAGGGGGAGGGACCGGGGAGCTGTTTTTT.

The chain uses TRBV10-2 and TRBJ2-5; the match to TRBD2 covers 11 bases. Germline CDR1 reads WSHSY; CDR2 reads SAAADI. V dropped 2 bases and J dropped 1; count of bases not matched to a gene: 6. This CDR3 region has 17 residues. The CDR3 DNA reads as TGCGCCAGCAGTGAGGGCGGGCTAGCGGGGGGCCAAGAGACCCAGTACTTC. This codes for CASSEGGLAGGQETQYF.

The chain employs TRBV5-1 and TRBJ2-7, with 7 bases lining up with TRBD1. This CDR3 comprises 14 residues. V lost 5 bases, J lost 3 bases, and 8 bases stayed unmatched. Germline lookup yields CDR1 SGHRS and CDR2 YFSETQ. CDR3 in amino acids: CASRQRQGYYEQYF. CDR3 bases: TGCGCCAGCAGACAAAGACAGGGCTACTACGAGCAGTACTTC.